This note documents a single TCR beta chain sequence. Which antigen it targets is not known. No clone much larger than this one lies a single base away; base qualities are absent. One collaborating source in Seattle enrolled patients during active infection and followed them longitudinally through the course of disease. Whole blood was collected in K2EDTA tubes by collaborating institutions according to the institutions' own protocols. For TCRbeta analysis, collaborators shipped samples in one of three forms: frozen whole blood, isolated PBMCs, or DNA extracted from either of those sample types. This sample is part of a study of blood T cell repertoires in COVID-19 (dated by TCRdb to the early 2020s). Looking at the study overall: Samples from collaborators originated in the United States, Italy and Spain and spanned both the acute and convalescent phases of COVID-19. Where available, HLA class I and class II types were obtained from metadata supplied by the sample provider rather than from assay-based typing. The sample metadata nearly always contained a de-identified subject ID, COVID-19 status, age in years and sex. Samples came from the ongoing ImmuneRACE study (first 160 participants) plus 1,254 subjects from 6 global collaborators. The prospective study material was composed of cDNA or gDNA derived from T cells, B-cell-depleted T cells, or PBMCs. The repertoires were released in a freely available public database intended as a resource for research on the immune response to SARS-CoV-2. Subjects who had been exposed to COVID-19, were actively infected with it, or had recovered from it provided the deeply sampled blood TCRbeta repertoires that made up the dataset. What the research found in general, with its limitations: The quantity of clinical and demographic metadata differed by source and by participant and was supplied without curation.

TCRbeta CDR3 regions were amplified from genomic DNA by means of the immunoSEQ Assay, a bias-controlled multiplex PCR. As for how the authors treated the data: Nucleated cell counts per sample were estimated from amplification of reference gene primers within the assay. To quantify the absolute abundance of each unique TCRbeta CDR3 rearrangement, sequence reads were collapsed and filtered. For each sample, productive Simpson clonality was calculated as the square root of Simpson's diversity index across productive rearrangements. This is the immuneACCESS table as TCRdb keeps it, with only in-frame sequences that have V and J called. A part of the clones is gone; compared with another copy, unresolved V genes explain less than half, and the rest is unexplained. The DNA was the basis for D and trimming; V, J and clone size are from that table. The sample profile shows 430,000 or so clones; around nine tenths of them were found once. 0.8% to 0.85% of the sample belongs to the ten largest clones.

The receptor was derived from a man aged 18-30 years with COVID-19, enrolled during active disease. Sequencing input: peripheral blood.

The CDR3 corresponds to CASSPHEVGVGNEQFF. The bases read TGCGCCAGCAGCCCCCACGAGGTGGGAGTGGGCAATGAGCAGTTCTTC. This sequence uses TRBV4-1 and TRBJ2-1, with TRBD2 as a weak D call on 5 bases. Looking up the germline V gene yields CDR1 MGHRA and CDR2 YSYEKL. V loses 4 bases of germline sequence and J loses 6 bases, and the interval between the two ends is 19 bases. Counted from cysteine to phenylalanine, this CDR3 has 16 amino acids. CDR3 DNA only is kept here, 48 bases in frame from base 1.